These 10 T cell receptor beta chains were all obtained from the same sample, sequenced in a study of OX40 agonist ivuxolimab in advanced cancers. Produced via immunoSEQ multiplex PCR; TCRdb's table is partial and in-frame only. Of more than 70,000 clones listed, approximately 84% are singletons. Sequencing was performed on CD4+ or CD8+ T cells sorted from blood, taken in a trial of the OX40 agonist ivuxolimab. These receptor sequences come from an adult with an advanced solid tumor such as melanoma, head and neck, liver or kidney cancer.

The V call is TRBV7-6, the J call TRBJ2-1; D gene uncertain. V lost 5 bases and J 6 bases, leaving 17 bases between the germline ends. The germline CDR1 and CDR2 sequences are SGHVS and FNYEAQ. The CDR3 runs to 15 residues. The DNA for the CDR3 is TGTGCCAGCAGCCCTTTTAATACCCTCCGCAATGAGCAGTTCTTC. Translating it yields CASSPFNTLRNEQFF. Full variable domain (remainder filled in from reference TRBV7-6 and TRBJ2-1): GAGVSQSPRYKVTKRGQDVALRCDPISGHVSLYWYRQALGQGPEFLTYFNYEAQQDKSGLPNDRFSAERPEGSISTLTIQRTEQRDSAMYRCASSPFNTLRNEQFFGPGTRLTVL.

The V gene is TRBV30, the J gene TRBJ2-5; no clear D gene. From germline, CDR1 is GTSNPN and CDR2 SVGIG (reference sequence). The CDR3 totals 14 residues. The germline V and J ends were trimmed by 2 bases and 1 base, with 11 bases remaining between them. CDR3 sequence reads: CAWSMALIQETQYF. CDR3 nucleotide sequence: TGTGCCTGGAGTATGGCTCTCATCCAAGAGACCCAGTACTTC.

The rearrangement links TRBV18 to TRBJ1-2; D gene uncertain. V lost 4 bases and J lost 4, with 19 bases in between. The CDR3 has 16 amino acids. Per germline, CDR1 KGHSH and CDR2 LQKENI. CDR3 sequence: CASSHVDRALSYGYTF. The CDR3, as DNA: TGTGCCAGCTCACACGTCGACCGGGCCCTTAGCTATGGCTACACCTTC. The full variable domain, its missing parts supplied by reference TRBV18 and TRBJ1-2, is NAGVMQNPRHLVRRRGQEARLRCSPMKGHSHVYWYRQLPEEGLKFMVYLQKENIIDESGMPKERFSAEFPKEGPSILRIQQVVRGDSAAYFCASSHVDRALSYGYTFGSGTRLTVV.

The rearrangement uses TRBV6-5 and TRBJ1-5, with D possibly TRBD1 on 5 matching bases. V was cut by 8 bases and J by 4 bases, with 12 bases left in between. This CDR3 has 13 amino acids. Germline V CDR1 and CDR2: MNHEY, SVGAGI. The CDR3 DNA follows: TGTGCCAGCCAGGGATCAGGGAATCAGCCCCAGCATTTT. This translates into CASQGSGNQPQHF.

The CDR3 DNA reads TGTGCCAGCAGCTTGGATGGCAGATCCGCGGAGCTGTTTTTT. Translating gives CASSLDGRSAELFF. The chain links TRBV5-4 to TRBJ2-2; D is unresolved. Deletions cut 0 bases from V and 10 bases from J, with 13 bases between. Germline V lookup: CDR1 SGHNT, CDR2 YYREEE (reference sequence). The CDR3 spans 14 residues.

The J gene is TRBJ2-5, the V gene TRBV7-9; D is ambiguous. The CDR3 sequence is 12 residues long. The V end was cut by 1 base, the J end by 5 bases, with 5 bases between. The germline V gene encodes CDR1 SEHNR and CDR2 FQNEAQ (reference sequence). CDR3 region: CASSLVSETQYF. The CDR3, as DNA: TGTGCCAGCAGCTTAGTTTCTGAGACCCAGTACTTC.

The CDR3 protein is CASSEALEKTQYF. The DNA for the CDR3 is TGTGCCAGCAGCGAGGCCCTTGAAAAGACCCAGTACTTC. This sequence joins TRBV9 and TRBJ2-5; D is ambiguous. Trimming cost V 3 bases and J 6 bases, with 12 bases left between them. CDR1 and CDR2 from the germline V gene are SGDLS and YYNGEE. The CDR3 covers 13 residues.

The genes are TRBV5-1 and TRBJ2-3; 12 bases match TRBD2. Per germline, CDR1 SGHRS and CDR2 YFSETQ. The CDR3 extends over 14 amino acids. V lost 0 bases and J lost 8; bases outside the gene matches: 1. CDR3 coding DNA: TGCGCCAGCAGCTTGGAACTAGCGGGGGGTACGCAGTATTTT. Protein sequence: CASSLELAGGTQYF. Looking up the rest from reference TRBV5-1 and TRBJ2-3 gives the full variable domain: KAGVTQTPRYLIKTRGQQVTLSCSPISGHRSVSWYQQTPGQGLQFLFEYFSETQRNKGNFPGRFSGRQFSNSRSEMNVSTLELGDSALYLCASSLELAGGTQYFGPGTRLTVL.

This sequence joins TRBV9 and TRBJ2-2; D remains ambiguous. Trimming removed 4 bases from V and 6 bases from J, with 7 bases in between. Germline lookup yields CDR1 SGDLS and CDR2 YYNGEE. The CDR3 sequence is 12 residues long. In DNA, the CDR3 is TGTGCCAGCAGCCCCCGGGCCGGGGAGCTGTTTTTT. It is translated as CASSPRAGELFF.

V gene TRBV5-1 combines with J gene TRBJ1-1, with D possibly matching TRBD1 (6 bases). Germline values: CDR1 SGHRS, CDR2 YFSETQ. The CDR3 contains 16 residues. The V and J ends lost 4 bases and 3 bases respectively, with 19 bases between them. DNA for the CDR3: TGCGCCAGCAGCGTAAATACAGGGTCCTCCTACACTGAAGCTTTCTTT. Its protein is CASSVNTGSSYTEAFF.